This entry lists 29 T cell receptor beta chains sequenced from one sample in a study of blood T cell repertoires in COVID-19. Only in-frame clones appear in the TCRdb table, and some are missing; sequencing was by immunoSEQ multiplex PCR. The sample carries under 300,000 clones, 70% to 90% recorded once. What was sequenced was peripheral blood. The receptor source for this set is a woman between 70 and 85 years old with COVID-19, enrolled during active disease.

The gene calls are TRBV7-2 and TRBJ2-7, with 8 bases fitting TRBD1. The CDR3 contains 16 residues. Germline CDR1 reads SGHTA; CDR2 reads FQGNSA. With 5 bases clipped from V and 1 base from J, the junction kept 10 bases outside the gene matches. The CDR3 region has the DNA TGTGCCAGCAGCCCCCAGAGGACAGGGCGGTCCTACGAGCAGTACTTC. Protein sequence: CASSPQRTGRSYEQYF.

V is TRBV28 and J is TRBJ2-7; D is unclear. From germline, CDR1 is MDHEN and CDR2 SYDVKM. The ends were cut back, 7 bases at V and 5 bases at J, with 15 bases in the middle. The CDR3 length is 13 residues. Written as DNA, the CDR3 is TGTGCCAGCAAAGAGACTGGCCGACACGAGCAGTACTTC. Translating it yields CASKETGRHEQYF.

The chain carries TRBV24-1 and TRBJ2-1; TRBD1 matches 9 bases. The germline V gene has CDR1 KGHDR and CDR2 SFDVKD. The CDR3 has 16 residues. After removal of 3 bases from V and 5 bases from J, the junction contained 7 bases not matched to a gene. The CDR3 loop reads CATSDPPGQGNNEQFF. The CDR3 DNA sequence: TGTGCCACCAGTGATCCCCCGGGACAGGGCAACAATGAGCAGTTCTTC.

The rearrangement links TRBV19 to TRBJ1-5; D call uncertain. Trimming took off 6 bases at V and 0 bases at J, with 6 bases between the two ends. The V gene's germline CDR1 is LNHDA and CDR2 SQIVND (reference sequence). This CDR3 has 13 amino acids. DNA for the CDR3: TGTGCCAGTAGGTATAGTAGCAATCAGCCCCAGCATTTT. This translates into CASRYSSNQPQHF. Using reference TRBV19 and TRBJ1-5 for the parts outside the CDR3, the full variable domain is DGGITQSPKYLFRKEGQNVTLSCEQNLNHDAMYWYRQDPGQGLRLIYYSQIVNDFQKGDIAEGYSVSREKKESFPLTVTSAQKNPTAFYLCASRYSSNQPQHFGDGTRLSIL.

This chain links TRBV27 with TRBJ1-1; unclear D gene. With 2 bases removed from V and 6 bases from J, the gap between germline ends came to 13 bases. The CDR3 extends over 14 amino acids. Germline V gene data show CDR1 as MNHEY and CDR2 as SMNVEV (reference sequence). The CDR3 DNA is TGTGCCAGCAGTTTAGGGAGGGAGAGGTCTGAAGCTTTCTTT. Its translation: CASSLGRERSEAFF.

V and J are TRBV3-1 (or the pseudogene TRBV3-2) and TRBJ2-5, with a possible D match to TRBD2 (5 bases). The V and J ends lost 1 base and 4 bases respectively, with 13 bases between them. Germline CDR1 reads LGHDT; CDR2 reads YNNKEL (reference sequence). The CDR3 is 15 amino acids. This CDR3 is CASSQGSDLGETQYF. CDR3 DNA: TGTGCCAGCAGCCAAGGCTCGGACTTGGGAGAGACCCAGTACTTC.

This clone was counted between two and nine times. The rearrangement joins TRBV7-9 to TRBJ1-4, with a tentative D call TRBD1 (5 bases). Trimming took 3 bases from V and 4 from J, leaving 15 bases between them. Germline assignment: CDR1 SEHNR and CDR2 FQNEAQ (reference sequence). This CDR3 has 16 residues. The CDR3 spells CASSLSTARYNEKLFF. The CDR3 DNA reads as TGTGCCAGCAGCTTGTCGACAGCTCGGTATAATGAAAAACTGTTTTTT.

The V call is TRBV23-1, the J call TRBJ2-7; D unresolved. TRBV23-1 is given ORF status, its function remaining uncertain. Trimming pared 0 bases from V and 2 bases from J, leaving 11 bases between. The CDR3 is 15 residues long. As DNA, the CDR3 is TGCGCCAGCAGTCAATCGCCAGTACCACCCTACGAGCAGTACTTC. Translation: CASSQSPVPPYEQYF.

The chain employs TRBV2 and TRBJ2-4; 7 bases align to TRBD1. Germline V lookup: CDR1 SNHLY, CDR2 FYNNEI. The J segment lost 5 bases and the V segment lost 8 bases, leaving 6 bases of the junction unmatched. The CDR3 contains 13 residues. The CDR3 DNA is TGTGCCAGCGACGCGCAGGGGGAAAACATTCAGTACTTC. Translation: CASDAQGENIQYF.

The chain combines TRBV9 with TRBJ1-3; 7 bases are shared with TRBD1. The CDR3 extends over 16 amino acids. J gave up 3 bases and V 2 bases, and 8 bases lay outside the gene matches. Per germline, CDR1 SGDLS and CDR2 YYNGEE. The CDR3, as DNA: TGTGCCAGCAGCGTTTCGACAGGGTACTTTGGAAACACCATATATTTT. It translates to CASSVSTGYFGNTIYF.

The genes are TRBV29-1 and TRBJ2-1; TRBD1 is a possible D gene (8 bases). CDR1 and CDR2 (germline): SQVTM, ANQGSEA. V dropped 5 bases and J dropped 0 bases, with 17 bases sitting between them. The CDR3 has 16 amino acids. The CDR3 bases are TGCAGCGTTCTTACAGGGGGGGTTGGCTCCTACAATGAGCAGTTCTTC. Residues: CSVLTGGVGSYNEQFF.

This rearrangement joins TRBV27 to TRBJ2-5, with 7 bases identical to TRBD2. Germline V gene lookup returns CDR1 MNHEY and CDR2 SMNVEV (reference sequence). This CDR3 spans 16 amino acids. Trimming cost V 10 bases and J 1 base; bases outside gene matches: 15. The CDR3 DNA sequence: TGTGCCACCCGGGGGGTAAAGTCCCAATTCCAAGAGACCCAGTACTTC. This gives the protein CATRGVKSQFQETQYF.

The chain uses TRBV4-3 and TRBJ1-5; 10 bases map to TRBD1. This CDR3 comprises 17 residues. Germline V gene data show CDR1 as LGHNA and CDR2 as YSLEER. The ends lost 3 bases at V and 2 bases at J; junction bases unmatched: 7. The CDR3 region is CASSQPPGTGGNQPQHF. The CDR3 DNA sequence: TGCGCCAGCAGCCAGCCGCCCGGGACAGGGGGCAATCAGCCCCAGCATTTT.

V is TRBV12-3 or TRBV12-4 and J is TRBJ1-2, with D uncertain. The ends were cut back, 0 bases at V and 5 bases at J, with 7 bases in the middle. The CDR3 has 13 amino acids. The CDR3 region has the DNA TGTGCCAGCAGTTTAGCCATCGGGTATGGCTACACCTTC. Its translation is CASSLAIGYGYTF.

The V call is TRBV4-2, the J call TRBJ1-2; 9 bases fit TRBD1. The V gene's germline CDR1 is LGHNA and CDR2 YNFKEQ. V gave up 2 bases and J gave up 3 bases; unmatched junction bases: 7. CDR3 length: 16 residues. Here the CDR3 DNA reads TGTGCCAGCAGCCAAATCGGACAGGGGTCGGACTATGGCTACACCTTC. As protein: CASSQIGQGSDYGYTF.

The CDR3 reads CASRRLQGGEKLFF. The CDR3 nucleotides are TGTGCCAGCAGAAGGTTGCAGGGCGGTGAAAAACTGTTTTTT. This sequence joins TRBV2 and TRBJ1-4; the D gene is possibly TRBD1 (5 bases). V was trimmed by 6 bases and J by 7 bases, leaving 15 bases between them. The CDR3 length is 14 residues. CDR1 is SNHLY and CDR2 is FYNNEI in the germline V gene.

The sample holds one count of this clone. The V call is TRBV12-3 or TRBV12-4, the J call TRBJ2-1; 9 nucleotides line up with TRBD2. The CDR3 spans 12 residues. The V gene end was trimmed by 1 base and the J gene end by 12 bases; junction bases not matched to a gene: 1. The CDR3 DNA is TGTGCCAGCAGTTTAGATAGCGGGGGGCAGTTCTTC. Protein sequence: CASSLDSGGQFF.

The chain has TRBV2 and TRBJ2-7; tentatively, D is TRBD2 (5 bases). Germline loops: CDR1 SNHLY, CDR2 FYNNEI. Trimming shortened V by 6 bases and J by 6 bases, and 18 bases separated the two germline ends. CDR3 size: 14 residues. The CDR3 here is CASREVGSSGEQYF. The DNA of the CDR3 is TGTGCCAGCAGGGAGGTTGGGTCGTCGGGCGAGCAGTACTTC. The entire variable domain, with the rest obtained from reference TRBV2 and TRBJ2-7, is as follows: EPEVTQTPSHQVTQMGQEVILRCVPISNHLYFYWYRQILGQKVEFLVSFYNNEISEKSEIFDDQFSVERPDGSNFTLKIRSTKLEDSAMYFCASREVGSSGEQYFGPGTRLTVT.

J is TRBJ2-3 and V is TRBV29-1; 10 bases are a match to TRBD2. V was pared by 2 bases and J by 0 bases, with 2 bases of the junction left unmatched. The CDR3 length is 15 residues. CDR1 SQVTM and CDR2 ANQGSEA come from the germline V gene. The CDR3 is CSVERLAGSTDTQYF. The CDR3 DNA sequence: TGCAGCGTTGAAAGACTAGCGGGTAGCACAGATACGCAGTATTTT.

The genes are TRBV7-2 and TRBJ1-2; D call uncertain. V was pared by 3 bases and J by 6 bases, with 14 bases between. The CDR3 extends over 14 amino acids. Germline CDR1 and CDR2: SGHTA and FQGNSA. The CDR3 reads CASSFRQDTDGYTF. DNA for the CDR3: TGTGCCAGCAGCTTTCGGCAGGATACCGATGGCTACACCTTC.

The CDR3 protein is CSVTAGVYEQYF. As DNA, the CDR3 is TGCAGCGTTACAGCGGGGGTTTACGAGCAGTACTTC. The rearrangement uses TRBV29-1 and TRBJ2-7; 8 bases fit TRBD2. Germline V gene sequence: CDR1 SQVTM, CDR2 ANQGSEA. Trimming cost V 5 bases and J 4 bases; bases outside gene matches: 4. This CDR3 region has 12 residues.

The V and J genes are TRBV4-3 and TRBJ2-7; 9 positions agree with TRBD1. V was pared by 4 bases and J by 4 bases, with 8 bases of the junction left unmatched. This CDR3 is built from 15 residues. CDR1 is LGHNA, CDR2 YSLEER, per germline. DNA for the CDR3: TGCGCCAGCAGCCCCAGGGACAGGGCCTGGTACGAGCAGTACTTC. This gives the protein CASSPRDRAWYEQYF.

The gene calls are TRBV6-2 or TRBV6-3 and TRBJ2-2; the D is unclear. CDR3 length: 13 residues. Deletions cut 5 bases from V and 3 bases from J, with 7 bases between. CDR1 MNHEY and CDR2 SVGEGT come from the germline V gene. CDR3 sequence: CASSPTHTGELFF. The CDR3 bases are TGTGCCAGCAGTCCCACTCACACCGGGGAGCTGTTTTTT.

The V gene is TRBV21-1, the J gene TRBJ1-1. TRBV21-1 is deemed a pseudogene. The CDR3 extends over 13 amino acids. CDR3 loop: CASSRGAGVEAFF. The CDR3 DNA is TGTGCCAGCAGCCGGGGGGCAGGGGTTGAAGCTTTCTTT.

In this sample, this clone turned up a few times. This rearrangement joins TRBV7-2 to TRBJ1-2; 9 nucleotides agree with TRBD1. V dropped 6 bases and J dropped 8; count of bases not matched to a gene: 10. CDR3 size: 14 residues. Germline V CDR1 and CDR2: SGHTA, FQGNSA. CDR3 in amino acids: CASSYAQGAWGYTF. The CDR3 region has the DNA TGTGCCAGCAGTTATGCACAGGGGGCTTGGGGCTACACCTTC. The full variable domain, completed using reference TRBV7-2 and TRBJ1-2, is GAGVSQSPSNKVTEKGKDVELRCDPISGHTALYWYRQSLGQGLEFLIYFQGNSAPDKSGLPSDRFSAERTGGSVSTLTIQRTQQEDSAVYLCASSYAQGAWGYTFGSGTRLTVV.

The chain has TRBV7-2 and TRBJ2-5, with D unresolved. The CDR3 is 13 amino acids. V was shortened by 4 bases and J by 5 bases, with 11 bases between the two germline ends. Germline CDR1 and CDR2: SGHTA and FQGNSA. The chain's CDR3 is CASSSYSYETQYF. As DNA, the CDR3 is TGTGCCAGCAGCTCTTACTCATACGAGACCCAGTACTTC.

A single count supports this clone. CDR3 sequence reads: CAIRPGGSNQPQHF. DNA of the CDR3: TGTGCCATCAGGCCAGGGGGTAGCAATCAGCCCCAGCATTTT. The chain uses TRBV10-3 and TRBJ1-5; 7 bases agree with TRBD1. The CDR3 runs to 14 residues. V lost 6 bases and J lost 0; bases outside the gene matches: 2. The germline CDR1 and CDR2 sequences are ENHRY and SYGVKD.

The rearrangement uses TRBV27 and TRBJ1-2; D gene ambiguous. Germline-derived CDR1 and CDR2 are MNHEY and SMNVEV (reference sequence). Between the trimmed V and J ends, which lost 7 bases and 0 bases, there was a span of 9 bases. The CDR3 contains 13 residues. The CDR3 reads CASTEGPNYGYTF. In DNA, the CDR3 is TGTGCCAGCACCGAGGGTCCTAACTATGGCTACACCTTC.

This rearrangement joins TRBV21-1 to TRBJ1-5; TRBD1 is the table's D call, not checked against the DNA. TRBV21-1 is noted as a pseudogene. The CDR3 extends over 15 amino acids. The CDR3 bases are TGTGCCAGCAGCAAGCCCAGGGCCCAAGATCAGCCCCAGCATTTT. This sequence encodes CASSKPRAQDQPQHF.